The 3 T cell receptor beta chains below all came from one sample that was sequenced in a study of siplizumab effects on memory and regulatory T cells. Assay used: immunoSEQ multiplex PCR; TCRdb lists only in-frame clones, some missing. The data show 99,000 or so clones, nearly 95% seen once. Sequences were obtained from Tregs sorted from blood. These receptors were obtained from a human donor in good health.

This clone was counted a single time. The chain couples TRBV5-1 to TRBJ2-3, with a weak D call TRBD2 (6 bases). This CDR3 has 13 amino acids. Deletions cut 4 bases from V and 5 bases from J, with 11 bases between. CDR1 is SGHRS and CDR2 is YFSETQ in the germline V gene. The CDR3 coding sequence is TGCGCCAGCAGCATCGGGGGAGGAGATACGCAGTATTTT. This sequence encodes CASSIGGGDTQYF.

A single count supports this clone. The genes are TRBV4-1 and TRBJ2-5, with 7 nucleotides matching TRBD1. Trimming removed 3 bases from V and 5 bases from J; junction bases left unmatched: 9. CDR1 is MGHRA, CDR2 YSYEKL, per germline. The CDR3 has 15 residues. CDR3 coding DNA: TGCGCCAGCAGCCAGAACAGGGGTTCGGTGGAGACCCAGTACTTC. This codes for CASSQNRGSVETQYF.

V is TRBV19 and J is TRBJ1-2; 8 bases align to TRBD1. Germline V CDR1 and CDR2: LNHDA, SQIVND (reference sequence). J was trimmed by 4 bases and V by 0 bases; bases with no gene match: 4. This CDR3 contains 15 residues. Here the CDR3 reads CASSIDPTGGYGYTF. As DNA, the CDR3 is TGTGCCAGTAGTATAGACCCTACAGGGGGCTATGGCTACACCTTC. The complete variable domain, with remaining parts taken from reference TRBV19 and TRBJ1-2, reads DGGITQSPKYLFRKEGQNVTLSCEQNLNHDAMYWYRQDPGQGLRLIYYSQIVNDFQKGDIAEGYSVSREKKESFPLTVTSAQKNPTAFYLCASSIDPTGGYGYTFGSGTRLTVV.